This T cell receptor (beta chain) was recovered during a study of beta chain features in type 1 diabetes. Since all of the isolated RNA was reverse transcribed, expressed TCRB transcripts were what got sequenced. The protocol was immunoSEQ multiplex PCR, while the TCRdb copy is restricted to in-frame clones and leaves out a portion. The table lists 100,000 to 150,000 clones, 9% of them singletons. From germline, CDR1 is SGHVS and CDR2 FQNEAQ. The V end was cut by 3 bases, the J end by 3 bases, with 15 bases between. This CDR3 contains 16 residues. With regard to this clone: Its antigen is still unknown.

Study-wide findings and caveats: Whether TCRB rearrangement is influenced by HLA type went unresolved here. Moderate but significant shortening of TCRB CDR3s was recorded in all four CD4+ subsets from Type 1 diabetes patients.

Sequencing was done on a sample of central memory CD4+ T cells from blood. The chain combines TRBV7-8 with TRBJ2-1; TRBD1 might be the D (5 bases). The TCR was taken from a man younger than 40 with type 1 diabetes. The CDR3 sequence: CASSFKGSQGYNEQFF. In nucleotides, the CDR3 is TGTGCCAGCAGCTTTAAGGGCTCCCAGGGCTACAATGAGCAGTTCTTC. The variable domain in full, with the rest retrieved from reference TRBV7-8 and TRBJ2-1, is GAGVSQSPRYKVAKRGQDVALRCDPISGHVSLFWYQQALGQGPEFLTYFQNEAQLDKSGLPSDRFFAERPEGSVSTLKIQRTQQEDSAVYLCASSFKGSQGYNEQFFGPGTRLTVL.